This T cell receptor (beta chain) derives from a study of T cells in Graves' hyperthyroidism and ophthalmopathy. Germline V gene sequence: CDR1 SGHTA, CDR2 FQGTGA. The CDR3 sequence is 14 residues long. Using RNA transcripts as the source, TCR beta CDR3 regions were amplified. HTBI primers were used for first-round RT-PCR of the TCR CDR3. TCRdb re-called the multiplex PCR reads with MiXCR, one entry per CDR3 protein. The sample shows approximately 690,000 distinct CDR3 sequences, more than 14% of them seen only once. Regarding this clonotype: The junction departs from germline at one end; a sequencing error may be responsible.

The gene calls are TRBV7-3 and TRBJ2-4, with D unclear. This sequence originates from a woman aged 45-65 years with Graves' ophthalmopathy. The sample consisted of blood. CDR3 in amino acids: CASSQGPGSDIQYF. The CDR3 bases are TGCGCCAGCAGCCAAGGGCCTGGGTCGGACATTCAGTACTTC.